The sequence of this T cell receptor (beta chain) was determined in a study of cytomegalovirus exposure and HLA in healthy donors. With regard to this clone: What it binds is unknown.

Study-wide results and caveats: Presence/absence analysis assumed near-uniform sequencing depth across donors.

PCR involved 60 Vbeta and 13 Jbeta primers. Clones were sequenced by immunoSEQ multiplex PCR, and TCRdb holds only the in-frame ones, with some missing. This table lists roughly 120,000 clones. Germline-derived CDR1 and CDR2 are SGHTA and FQGNSA. Between the trimmed V and J ends, which lost 5 bases and 3 bases, there was a span of 15 bases. The CDR3 sequence is 15 residues long. Sequencing was carried out using PBMCs. The chain couples TRBV7-2 to TRBJ2-3; D gene unclear. The receptor was isolated from a man aged 40-49 years in good health and CMV-seropositive. The CDR3 loop is CASSPRLVGTDTQYF. DNA of the CDR3: TGTGCCAGCAGCCCACGACTGGTTGGGACAGATACGCAGTATTTT. Complete variable domain (other parts from reference TRBV7-2 and TRBJ2-3): GAGVSQSPSNKVTEKGKDVELRCDPISGHTALYWYRQSLGQGLEFLIYFQGNSAPDKSGLPSDRFSAERTGGSVSTLTIQRTQQEDSAVYLCASSPRLVGTDTQYFGPGTRLTVL.